This is a list of T cell receptor beta chains from one sample in a study of spatial heterogeneity in lung cancer. One entry per CDR3 protein, called by TCRdb with MiXCR from the 5' RACE reads. The data hold 22,000 or so distinct CDR3 sequences, with roughly 4.5% observed a single time. Specimen: PBMCs, collected at surgery. These receptors were taken from a male donor with early-stage non-small cell lung cancer. Each CDR3 is given with its conserved first and last residue. D genes are given only for firm matches. Size is omitted from some rows. Given values are once, few, many or a class for expanded clones.

v_gene	abundance	d_gene	j_gene	len	CDR3aa	CDR3nt
TRBV7-9	many	-	TRBJ1-2	12	CASSFSGVGYTF	TGTGCCAGCAGCTTTTCAGGGGTTGGCTACACCTTC
TRBV7-9	few	-	TRBJ2-1	13	CASSTSSYNEQFF	TGTGCCAGCAGCACGAGCTCCTACAATGAGCAGTTCTTC
TRBV20-1	medium-sized	-	TRBJ2-2	13	CSAPAGNTGELFF	TGCAGTGCACCCGCGGGAAACACCGGGGAGCTGTTTTTT
TRBV5-1	medium-sized	-	TRBJ2-2	15	CASSFTPMNTGELFF	TGCGCCAGCAGCTTTACCCCAATGAACACCGGGGAGCTGTTTTTT
TRBV20-1	few	-	TRBJ1-5	15	CSATDELAGNQPQHF	TGCAGTGCTACGGACGAATTGGCGGGCAATCAGCCCCAGCATTTT
TRBV6-5	many	TRBD1	TRBJ2-1	15	CASRPGGTGVNEQFF	TGTGCCAGCAGGCCCGGGGGGACAGGGGTCAATGAGCAGTTCTTC
TRBV7-2	many	TRBD2	TRBJ2-3	16	CASSFIAGATPDTQYF	TGTGCCAGCAGCTTTATAGCGGGAGCCACCCCAGATACGCAGTATTTT
TRBV25-1	many	-	TRBJ1-2	14	CASSAGVFGYGYTF	TGTGCCAGCAGTGCAGGGGTCTTCGGCTATGGCTACACCTTC
TRBV7-2	many	-	TRBJ2-1	15	CASSQTGIQYNEQFF	TGTGCCAGCAGCCAAACAGGCATTCAATACAATGAGCAGTTCTTC
TRBV11-3	many	-	TRBJ2-5	13	CASRPGPQETQYF	TGTGCCAGCAGACCGGGACCCCAAGAGACCCAGTACTTC
TRBV5-6	-	-	TRBJ2-7	13	CASSFTVSYEQYF	TGTGCCAGCAGCTTTACAGTCTCCTACGAGCAGTACTTC
TRBV5-1	few	-	TRBJ1-2	14	CASSFTARPYGYTF	TGCGCCAGCAGCTTCACAGCCAGACCTTATGGCTACACCTTC
TRBV13	medium-sized	-	TRBJ1-2	16	CASSLLQAGGVYGYTF	TGTGCCAGCAGCCTACTTCAGGCAGGAGGCGTGTATGGCTACACCTTC
TRBV7-9	many	TRBD1	TRBJ1-6	15	CASSLAGSGGSPLHF	TGTGCCAGCAGCTTAGCGGGCTCAGGGGGATCACCCCTCCACTTT
TRBV11-2	many	TRBD2	TRBJ2-3	15	CASSGAGGRTDTQYF	TGTGCCAGCAGCGGAGCGGGGGGACGCACAGATACGCAGTATTTT
TRBV5-1	many	-	TRBJ2-5	13	CASSPGDRETQYF	TGCGCCAGCAGCCCGGGAGATAGGGAGACCCAGTACTTC
TRBV12-3/TRBV12-4	medium-sized	-	TRBJ2-6	15	CASSSTGSGANVLTF	TGTGCCAGCAGTTCGACAGGCTCTGGGGCCAACGTCCTGACTTTC
TRBV20-1	many	-	TRBJ2-5	15	CSASGERVALETQYF	TGCAGTGCTAGTGGGGAGCGGGTAGCCTTGGAGACCCAGTACTTC
TRBV4-3	many	-	TRBJ2-4	15	CASSQEGGKGNIQYF	TGCGCCAGCAGCCAAGAGGGGGGCAAGGGAAACATTCAGTACTTC
TRBV18	few	-	TRBJ2-5	14	CASSEHPAPETQYF	TGTGCCAGCTCTGAACATCCCGCGCCAGAGACCCAGTACTTC
TRBV7-2	many	TRBD1	TRBJ1-2	15	CASSLAGGQYLGYTF	TGTGCCAGCAGCTTAGCAGGGGGCCAATATTTAGGCTACACCTTC
TRBV7-2	many	TRBD1	TRBJ1-1	14	CASSFRQGGTEAFF	TGTGCCAGCAGCTTTAGACAGGGAGGGACTGAAGCTTTCTTT
TRBV7-9	many	-	TRBJ2-7	14	CASSLALGLREQYF	TGTGCCAGCAGCTTAGCGCTCGGCCTCAGGGAGCAGTACTTC
TRBV7-2	many	TRBD2	TRBJ2-7	15	CASSLSGESIHEQYF	TGTGCCAGCAGCTTAAGCGGGGAGAGTATCCACGAGCAGTACTTC
TRBV7-3	large	-	TRBJ2-2	12	CASSLGTGELFF	TGTGCCAGCAGCTTAGGGACCGGGGAGCTGTTTTTT
TRBV7-9	many	TRBD1	TRBJ1-2	14	CASSLQGAGYGYTF	TGTGCCAGCAGCCTACAGGGGGCCGGCTATGGCTACACCTTC
TRBV5-1	many	-	TRBJ2-7	15	CASSLGDLPAGEQYF	TGCGCCAGCAGCTTGGGGGACCTACCCGCGGGCGAGCAGTACTTC
TRBV24-1	many	TRBD1	TRBJ2-2	16	CATRGTGLLGAGELFF	TGTGCCACCAGGGGGACAGGGTTGTTGGGCGCCGGGGAGCTGTTTTTT
TRBV28	-	-	TRBJ1-4	14	CASSLFSGFEKLFF	TGTGCCAGCAGTTTATTCTCAGGATTTGAAAAACTGTTTTTT
TRBV27	many	-	TRBJ1-6	12	CASSLNGSPLHF	TGTGCCAGCAGTTTAAACGGTTCACCCCTCCACTTT
TRBV10-3	many	-	TRBJ2-7	13	CAISGVFTYEQYF	TGTGCCATCAGTGGGGTGTTCACCTACGAGCAGTACTTC
TRBV5-1	many	-	TRBJ2-2	13	CASSLTNTGELFF	TGCGCCAGCAGCCTAACGAACACCGGGGAGCTGTTTTTT
TRBV7-9	many	-	TRBJ1-5	14	CASSLRGENQPQHF	TGTGCCAGCAGCTTACGCGGGGAGAATCAGCCCCAGCATTTT
TRBV6-2/TRBV6-3	-	TRBD1	TRBJ1-5	15	CASSWTGVGNQLQHF	TGTGCCAGCAGTTGGACAGGGGTCGGCAATCAGCTCCAGCATTTT
TRBV24-1	-	-	TRBJ2-5	15	CATSTPSGGVETQYF	TGTGCCACCAGTACGCCTAGTGGGGGCGTAGAGACCCAGTACTTC
TRBV6-5	many	TRBD1	TRBJ2-6	17	CASSRGTGSSGANVLTF	TGTGCCAGCAGTCGTGGGACAGGGAGCTCTGGGGCCAACGTCCTGACTTTC
TRBV9	many	-	TRBJ2-6	13	CASSSPAANVLTF	TGTGCCAGCTCCTCACCCGCGGCCAACGTCCTGACTTTC
TRBV5-1	many	-	TRBJ2-7	14	CASSLRQPPYEQYF	TGCGCCAGCAGCCTCAGACAGCCGCCCTACGAGCAGTACTTC
TRBV6-1	many	TRBD1	TRBJ2-7	15	CASRSRDRGIYEQYF	TGTGCCAGCAGAAGCCGGGACAGGGGCATCTACGAGCAGTACTTC
TRBV23-1	many	-	TRBJ2-1	13	CASSQLRPLGRFF	TGCGCCAGCAGTCAACTTCGGCCCCTTGGACGGTTCTTC
TRBV20-1	many	-	TRBJ1-3	14	CSARKGAGGNTIYF	TGCAGTGCCCGAAAAGGGGCAGGTGGAAACACCATATATTTT
TRBV20-1	many	-	TRBJ2-2	15	CSARDLAKNTGELFF	TGCAGTGCTAGAGATCTGGCAAAGAACACCGGGGAGCTGTTTTTT
TRBV6-6	many	-	TRBJ2-3	15	CASSYSTVSTDTQYF	TGTGCCAGCAGTTACTCGACGGTTAGCACAGATACGCAGTATTTT
TRBV20-1	many	TRBD2	TRBJ2-1	14	CSARASSGRPRQFF	TGCAGTGCTAGAGCATCTAGCGGGAGGCCGAGGCAGTTCTTC
TRBV7-9	many	-	TRBJ2-7	18	CASSLDLGPTREGYEQYF	TGTGCCAGCAGCTTAGATTTGGGCCCGACAAGGGAAGGCTACGAGCAGTACTTC
TRBV14	many	TRBD2	TRBJ2-7	14	CASSQAGGFAEQYF	TGTGCCAGCAGCCAGGCGGGGGGTTTTGCGGAGCAGTACTTC
TRBV6-4	many	-	TRBJ2-2	15	CASSKGQGNTGELFF	TGTGCCAGCAGCAAAGGGCAGGGGAACACCGGGGAGCTGTTTTTT
TRBV5-1	many	-	TRBJ2-3	14	CASSSQRAADTQYF	TGCGCCAGCAGCTCCCAGAGGGCAGCAGATACGCAGTATTTT
TRBV7-2	many	TRBD1	TRBJ2-1	13	CASSTSGGNEQFF	TGTGCCAGCAGCACCTCAGGGGGCAATGAGCAGTTCTTC
TRBV19	many	-	TRBJ2-1	15	CASSIRPISYNEQFF	TGTGCCAGTAGTATTAGACCCATCTCCTACAATGAGCAGTTCTTC
TRBV6-1	many	-	TRBJ1-5	16	CASSESRGEGRGPQHF	TGTGCCAGCAGTGAATCACGGGGGGAGGGCCGGGGACCCCAGCATTTT
TRBV3-1	many	TRBD1	TRBJ1-5	14	CASSLRQGTEPQHF	TGTGCCAGCAGCCTGAGACAGGGGACCGAGCCCCAGCATTTT
TRBV6-2/TRBV6-3	many	-	TRBJ2-5	15	CASSYSQERRETQYF	TGTGCCAGCAGTTACTCGCAAGAACGTCGGGAGACCCAGTACTTC